One sample yielded the 6 T cell receptor beta chains listed below, sequenced in a study of somatic mutations in cytotoxic T cells in rheumatoid arthritis. Only in-frame clones appear in the TCRdb table, and some are missing; sequencing was by immunoSEQ multiplex PCR. The sample has roughly 15,000 clones, almost 85% seen once; the top ten hold roughly a fifth. The sample consisted of CD8+ T cells sorted from blood. The receptor set was obtained from an adult with rheumatoid arthritis.

A single count supports this clone. The chain couples TRBV6-1 to TRBJ2-1; 8 bases map to TRBD2. This CDR3 has 16 residues. Germline CDR1 is MNHNS and CDR2 is SASEGT. With V trimmed by 2 bases and J by 2 bases, 5 bases remained unmatched. CDR3 amino acids: CASSEPGTSAYNEQFF. In DNA, the CDR3 is TGTGCCAGCAGTGAACCGGGGACTAGTGCCTACAATGAGCAGTTCTTC.

The gene calls are TRBV10-2 and TRBJ2-1; 10 bases map to TRBD2. The length of the CDR3 is 14 residues. After removal of 8 bases from V and 8 bases from J, the junction contained 9 bases not matched to a gene. CDR1 WSHSY and CDR2 SAAADI come from the germline V gene. The CDR3 coding sequence is TGCGCCAGCGCGTCTAGCGGGAGCTTGGATGAGCAGTTCTTC. This encodes CASASSGSLDEQFF.

This clone was picked up a small number of times. The gene calls are TRBV6-1 and TRBJ1-2, with D perhaps matching TRBD1 (6 bases). The CDR3 has 12 residues. CDR1 is MNHNS, CDR2 SASEGT, per germline. Trimming took 5 bases from V and 5 from J, leaving 9 bases between them. This chain's CDR3 is CASSNRVYGYTF. In DNA, the CDR3 is TGTGCCAGCAGTAACAGGGTTTATGGCTACACCTTC.

The rearrangement links TRBV19 to TRBJ2-4; D unclear. CDR1 and CDR2 from the germline V gene are LNHDA and SQIVND (reference sequence). V dropped 0 bases and J dropped 9 bases, with 18 bases sitting between them. CDR3 length equals 16 residues. This CDR3 is CASSIDIGPKGSIQYF. CDR3 DNA: TGTGCCAGTAGTATAGATATTGGGCCGAAAGGGTCCATTCAGTACTTC.

The V and J genes are TRBV10-3 and TRBJ1-2; D is uncertain. CDR3 length equals 14 residues. Trimming took off 3 bases at V and 0 bases at J, with 8 bases between the two ends. CDR1 and CDR2 (germline): ENHRY, SYGVKD. This chain's CDR3 is CAISDPESNYGYTF. The CDR3 DNA reads as TGTGCCATCAGTGACCCTGAGTCTAACTATGGCTACACCTTC.

The V gene is TRBV4-2, the J gene TRBJ2-1; no clear D. V gave up 1 base and J gave up 8 bases, with 3 bases separating them. The CDR3 covers 11 residues. Germline assignment: CDR1 LGHNA and CDR2 YNFKEQ. CDR3 in amino acids: CASSQGYEQFF. CDR3 in DNA: TGTGCCAGCAGCCAAGGGTATGAGCAGTTCTTC.